The 11 T cell receptor beta chains below all came from one sample that was sequenced in a study of immune evolution from preneoplasia to lung adenocarcinoma. Generated by immunoSEQ multiplex PCR, the TCRdb table keeps only in-frame clones and is missing some. The table shows about 4,900 clones, with about 80% occurring only once. Sequenced material: FFPE minimally invasive lung adenocarcinoma tissue. The receptors come from a person aged 60 to 85 with lung adenocarcinoma.

V is TRBV2 and J is TRBJ2-7, with TRBD1 matching over 10 bases. Per germline, CDR1 SNHLY and CDR2 FYNNEI. The ends lost 4 bases at V and 5 bases at J; junction bases unmatched: 8. This CDR3 contains 15 residues. CDR3 residues: CASSAAGQGFHEQYF. In DNA, the CDR3 is TGTGCCAGCAGTGCGGCGGGACAGGGGTTCCACGAGCAGTACTTC.

The chain links TRBV7-2 to TRBJ1-2, with D maybe TRBD1 (5 bases). Trimming stripped 5 bases from V and 3 bases from J, with 13 bases between. The CDR3 sequence is 14 residues long. CDR1 is SGHTA, CDR2 FQGNSA, per germline. CDR3: CASSVPGGDYGYTF. CDR3 DNA sequence: TGTGCCAGCAGCGTCCCCGGGGGTGACTATGGCTACACCTTC.

This clone was seen a handful of times. The rearrangement joins TRBV19 to TRBJ2-1; the D gene is possibly TRBD2 (5 bases). Looked up from germline, CDR1 is LNHDA and CDR2 is SQIVND (reference sequence). The CDR3 loop spans 14 amino acids. V was pared by 3 bases and J by 9 bases, with 15 bases between. In DNA form, the CDR3 reads TGTGCCAGTAGTATCATGCTTCGGGAAGGTGAGCAGTTCTTC. Protein sequence: CASSIMLREGEQFF.

This chain joins TRBV7-9 and TRBJ2-7, with D possibly TRBD2 on 6 matching bases. The CDR3 totals 13 residues. The germline CDR1 and CDR2 sequences are SEHNR and FQNEAQ (reference sequence). V dropped 3 bases and J dropped 6 bases, with 12 bases sitting between them. DNA of the CDR3: TGTGCCAGCAGCTTGACCCTAGCGACCGAGCAGTACTTC. It yields the protein CASSLTLATEQYF.

V usage is TRBV6-1 and J usage is TRBJ2-4; D gene ambiguous. With 4 bases removed from V and 9 bases from J, the gap between germline ends came to 16 bases. Germline V CDR1 and CDR2: MNHNS, SASEGT. There are 14 residues in the CDR3. For the CDR3, the DNA is TGTGCCAGCAGTGTAAGGGTCAAGGCTGGCATTCAGTACTTC. It specifies CASSVRVKAGIQYF.

This clone was seen a handful of times. The chain carries TRBV18 and TRBJ2-3, with TRBD2 identical over 10 bases. Trimming removed 3 bases from V and 7 bases from J; junction bases left unmatched: 7. There are 15 residues in the CDR3. Germline-derived CDR1 and CDR2 are KGHSH and LQKENI. The CDR3 region is CASSPSSGSGYTQYF. CDR3 DNA: TGTGCCAGCTCACCTTCTAGCGGGAGCGGATATACGCAGTATTTT.

The chain employs TRBV11-3 and TRBJ2-1; possible D gene TRBD2, 6 bases. The CDR3 is 15 amino acids. The V and J ends lost 1 base and 4 bases respectively, with 11 bases between them. Germline values: CDR1 SGHNT, CDR2 YENEEA. CDR3: CASSLGGGMYNEQFF. CDR3 in DNA: TGTGCCAGCAGCTTAGGAGGCGGGATGTACAATGAGCAGTTCTTC. The full variable domain, completed using reference TRBV11-3 and TRBJ2-1, is EAGVVQSPRYKIIEKKQPVAFWCNPISGHNTLYWYLQNLGQGPELLIRYENEEAVDDSQLPKDRFSAERLKGVDSTLKIQPAELGDSAVYLCASSLGGGMYNEQFFGPGTRLTVL.

The V call is TRBV10-1, the J call TRBJ2-1, with 11 bases identical to TRBD1. After removal of 4 bases from V and 7 bases from J, the junction contained 9 bases not matched to a gene. Germline V lookup: CDR1 WNHNN, CDR2 SYGVQD (reference sequence). The CDR3 totals 16 residues. CDR3 nucleotides: TGCGCCAGCAGTGCTACTGGGACAGGGGGATGGAATGAGCAGTTCTTC. It encodes CASSATGTGGWNEQFF.

This chain links TRBV2 with TRBJ1-1, with 7 bases aligning to TRBD1. Germline CDR1 reads SNHLY; CDR2 reads FYNNEI. The CDR3 consists of 13 residues. The V gene end was trimmed by 10 bases and the J gene end by 2 bases; junction bases not matched to a gene: 7. CDR3 coding DNA: TGTGCCACCCTGGACAGGATTAACACTGAAGCTTTCTTT. It translates to CATLDRINTEAFF.

The chain is built from TRBV9 and TRBJ2-3, with 9 bases aligning to TRBD2. This CDR3 is 18 amino acids long. From germline, CDR1 is SGDLS and CDR2 YYNGEE. V lost 3 bases and J lost 2; bases outside the gene matches: 13. CDR3 in amino acids: CASSAGGLAGQITDTQYF. In DNA, the CDR3 is TGTGCCAGCAGCGCTGGGGGGCTAGCGGGACAGATCACAGATACGCAGTATTTT.

This clone came up once. This chain links TRBV6-1 with TRBJ2-7; 7 bases align to TRBD2. Germline CDR1 is MNHNS and CDR2 is SASEGT. The CDR3 consists of 15 residues. Trimming at V came to 1 base and at J to 1 base, leaving 4 bases not matched to a gene. CDR3 in DNA: TGTGCCAGCAGTGAAGAAGGTAGCGGGTCCTACGAGCAGTACTTC. The encoded protein is CASSEEGSGSYEQYF.